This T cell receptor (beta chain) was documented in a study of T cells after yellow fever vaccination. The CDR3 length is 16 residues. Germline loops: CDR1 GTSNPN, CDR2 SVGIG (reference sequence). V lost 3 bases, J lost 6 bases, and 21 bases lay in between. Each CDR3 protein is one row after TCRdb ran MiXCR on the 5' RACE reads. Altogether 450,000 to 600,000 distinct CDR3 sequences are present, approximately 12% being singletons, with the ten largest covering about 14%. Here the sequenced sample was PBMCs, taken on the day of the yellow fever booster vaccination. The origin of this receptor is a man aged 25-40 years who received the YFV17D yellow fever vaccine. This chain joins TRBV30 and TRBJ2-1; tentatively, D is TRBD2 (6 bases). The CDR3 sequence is CAWSPAGTLRGNEQFF. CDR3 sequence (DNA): TGTGCCTGGAGCCCCGCCGGGACTCTGAGGGGCAATGAGCAGTTCTTC.